Detailed here is one T cell receptor beta chain. Its antigen is unknown. The data stem from a study of cytotoxic CD8 clonotypes in ibrutinib-treated CLL. At the level of the study: For this cohort, patients were about a dozen relapsed/refractory and approximately 15 treatment-naive, while under 18 were IGHV unmutated. Overall study findings and caveats: While tracking circulating CD8+ T-cell counts, baseline clonality exceeded that of age-matched healthy donors.

Assay used: immunoSEQ multiplex PCR; TCRdb lists only in-frame clones, some missing. The top ten clones hold under 6% of a sample with about 76,000 clones, 86% of them seen once. Germline-derived CDR1 and CDR2 are LGHNA and YNFKEQ. The CDR3 spans 18 residues. V dropped 5 bases and J dropped 4; count of bases not matched to a gene: 15. The chain recombines TRBV4-2 with TRBJ2-1; 9 bases match TRBD2. This receptor was identified in a human donor with chronic lymphocytic leukemia. The sequences come from PBMCs, collected before ibrutinib treatment. The CDR3 DNA is TGTGCCAGCAGCTCTCGCTTGACCGGGACTAGCAGATACAATGAGCAGTTCTTC. The encoded protein is CASSSRLTGTSRYNEQFF.